A selection of T cell receptor beta chains follows, all from one sample in a study of blood T cell repertoires in COVID-19. The assay was immunoSEQ multiplex PCR, and TCRdb's table has in-frame clones only and misses some. The table shows tens of thousands of clones, with roughly 90% occurring only once. Sequenced input: peripheral blood. These receptors came from a man aged 50 or older with acute or convalescent COVID-19. CDR3s include the opening cysteine and the closing phenylalanine or tryptophan. Fields, in order: V gene, J gene, D gene, clone size, CDR3 DNA, CDR3 protein. The D gene is left open where the match is weak. The size field is filled for only some rows; it gives once, few, many or a size class.

v_call: TRBV9; j_call: TRBJ2-3; d_call: -; clone_size: -; cdr3_nt: TGTGCCAGCAGCGTAGCGGGGTTAGAAGATACGCAGTATTTT; cdr3_aa: CASSVAGLEDTQYF
v_call: TRBV18; j_call: TRBJ1-1; d_call: -; clone_size: -; cdr3_nt: TGTGCCAGCTCACCGGGTGGGGGAGGGGTGAGCACTGAAGCTTTCTTT; cdr3_aa: CASSPGGGGVSTEAFF
v_call: TRBV4-1; j_call: TRBJ2-3; d_call: TRBD2; clone_size: once; cdr3_nt: TGCGCCAGCAGCCAAACTAGCGGGAGCCCGGATACGCAGTATTTT; cdr3_aa: CASSQTSGSPDTQYF
v_call: TRBV10-3; j_call: TRBJ2-1; d_call: TRBD2; clone_size: -; cdr3_nt: TGTGCCATCAGGGGGACTAGCCGCAGTGAGCAGTTCTTC; cdr3_aa: CAIRGTSRSEQFF
v_call: TRBV29-1; j_call: TRBJ2-5; d_call: TRBD2; clone_size: -; cdr3_nt: TGCAGCGTTGCCCGACTAGCGGGAGAGTTAGAGACCCAGTACTTC; cdr3_aa: CSVARLAGELETQYF
v_call: TRBV27; j_call: TRBJ2-6; d_call: -; clone_size: -; cdr3_nt: TGTGCCAGCAGGTTCCTCTCTGGGGCCAACGTCCTGACTTTC; cdr3_aa: CASRFLSGANVLTF
v_call: TRBV28; j_call: TRBJ1-3; d_call: -; clone_size: -; cdr3_nt: TGTGCCAGCAGACCGGGGTTTGGAAACACCATATATTTT; cdr3_aa: CASRPGFGNTIYF
v_call: TRBV11-2; j_call: TRBJ2-4; d_call: -; clone_size: -; cdr3_nt: TGTGCCAGCAGCTTACGCGGGGCCGGAAAAAACATTCAGTACTTC; cdr3_aa: CASSLRGAGKNIQYF
v_call: TRBV29-1; j_call: TRBJ2-3; d_call: TRBD2; clone_size: few; cdr3_nt: TGCAGCGTCTCCCCCTTAGCGGGCCTTGACGATACGCAGTATTTT; cdr3_aa: CSVSPLAGLDDTQYF
v_call: TRBV27; j_call: TRBJ2-2; d_call: -; clone_size: -; cdr3_nt: TGTGCCAGCAGTAGAACAGCCCGGGGGAACACCGGGGAGCTGTTTTTT; cdr3_aa: CASSRTARGNTGELFF
v_call: TRBV2; j_call: TRBJ2-7; d_call: TRBD2; clone_size: -; cdr3_nt: TGTGCCAGCAAGGACAACTCCGGGACTACTTACGAGCAGTACTTC; cdr3_aa: CASKDNSGTTYEQYF
v_call: TRBV12-3/TRBV12-4; j_call: TRBJ1-5; d_call: TRBD1; clone_size: -; cdr3_nt: TGTGCCAGCAGACCGGGACAGGGGGTTGTGCATTTT; cdr3_aa: CASRPGQGVVHF
v_call: TRBV7-9; j_call: TRBJ1-5; d_call: -; clone_size: -; cdr3_nt: TGTGCCAGCGGGGGCGATAGCAATCAGCCCCATCATTTT; cdr3_aa: CASGGDSNQPHHF
v_call: TRBV7-2; j_call: TRBJ2-6; d_call: -; clone_size: -; cdr3_nt: TGTGCCAGCAGCTTACGATTACTACGGGGCTCTGGGGCCAACGTCCTGACTTTC; cdr3_aa: CASSLRLLRGSGANVLTF
v_call: TRBV4-2; j_call: TRBJ1-2; d_call: -; clone_size: -; cdr3_nt: TGTGCCAGCAGCCAACCTACAGGGTCTGGGTATGGCTACACCTTC; cdr3_aa: CASSQPTGSGYGYTF
v_call: TRBV9; j_call: TRBJ1-6; d_call: -; clone_size: -; cdr3_nt: TGTGCCAGCAGCGTAGACAAGAATTCACCCCTCCACTTT; cdr3_aa: CASSVDKNSPLHF
v_call: TRBV6-5; j_call: TRBJ1-5; d_call: -; clone_size: few; cdr3_nt: TGTGCCAGCAGTTACGGGGGGAGTAGCAATCAGCCCCAGCATTTT; cdr3_aa: CASSYGGSSNQPQHF
v_call: TRBV9; j_call: TRBJ2-2; d_call: TRBD2; clone_size: -; cdr3_nt: TGTGCCAGCAGCGTAAAGGGGAGCGGGAGCCTTAGCGGGGAGCTGTTTTTT; cdr3_aa: CASSVKGSGSLSGELFF
v_call: TRBV6-1; j_call: TRBJ1-5; d_call: -; clone_size: -; cdr3_nt: TGTGCCAGCAGTGAAGTTCCACAGCTCAGCAATCAGCCCCAGCATTTT; cdr3_aa: CASSEVPQLSNQPQHF
v_call: TRBV2; j_call: TRBJ1-4; d_call: TRBD1; clone_size: -; cdr3_nt: TGTGCCAGCAGCCCGGGACAGTTAGGGGAAAAACTGTTTTTT; cdr3_aa: CASSPGQLGEKLFF
v_call: TRBV7-9; j_call: TRBJ2-5; d_call: -; clone_size: -; cdr3_nt: TGTGCCAGCAGCTTACCTCGGGACACCCAAGAGACCCAGTACTTC; cdr3_aa: CASSLPRDTQETQYF
v_call: TRBV6-2/TRBV6-3; j_call: TRBJ2-7; d_call: TRBD1; clone_size: -; cdr3_nt: TGTGCCAGCAGTTACGCAGACAGGGGCCCCAGATCCTACGAGCAGTACTTC; cdr3_aa: CASSYADRGPRSYEQYF
v_call: TRBV29-1; j_call: TRBJ1-5; d_call: -; clone_size: once; cdr3_nt: TGCAGCGTTGCGGGAATTAATCAGCCCCAGCATTTT; cdr3_aa: CSVAGINQPQHF
v_call: TRBV20-1; j_call: TRBJ2-5; d_call: -; clone_size: -; cdr3_nt: TGCAGTGAGAGGGGGGGAGAGACCCAGTACTTC; cdr3_aa: CSERGGETQYF
v_call: TRBV30; j_call: TRBJ1-2; d_call: -; clone_size: -; cdr3_nt: -; cdr3_aa: CAWSVLLSGPYGYTF
v_call: TRBV19; j_call: TRBJ2-3; d_call: TRBD2; clone_size: -; cdr3_nt: TGTGCCAGTAGGATTAGCGGGAGAGCGGATACGCAGTATTTT; cdr3_aa: CASRISGRADTQYF
v_call: TRBV29-1; j_call: TRBJ1-5; d_call: -; clone_size: -; cdr3_nt: TGCAGCGTTGGGGGGGGTGGTCAGCCCCAGCATTTT; cdr3_aa: CSVGGGGQPQHF
v_call: TRBV5-1; j_call: TRBJ2-2; d_call: TRBD2; clone_size: once; cdr3_nt: TGCGCCAGCAGACAACGACTAGCGGGTCCGAACACCGGGGAGCTGTTTTTT; cdr3_aa: CASRQRLAGPNTGELFF
v_call: TRBV5-4; j_call: TRBJ1-4; d_call: -; clone_size: -; cdr3_nt: TGTGCCAGCAGCCCCGGCGGGTCCACTAATGAAAAACTGTTTTTT; cdr3_aa: CASSPGGSTNEKLFF
v_call: TRBV7-2; j_call: TRBJ2-5; d_call: TRBD1; clone_size: -; cdr3_nt: TGTGCCAGCAGCTTAGGGGACAGGGGGTCGTGGGAGACCCAGTACTTC; cdr3_aa: CASSLGDRGSWETQYF